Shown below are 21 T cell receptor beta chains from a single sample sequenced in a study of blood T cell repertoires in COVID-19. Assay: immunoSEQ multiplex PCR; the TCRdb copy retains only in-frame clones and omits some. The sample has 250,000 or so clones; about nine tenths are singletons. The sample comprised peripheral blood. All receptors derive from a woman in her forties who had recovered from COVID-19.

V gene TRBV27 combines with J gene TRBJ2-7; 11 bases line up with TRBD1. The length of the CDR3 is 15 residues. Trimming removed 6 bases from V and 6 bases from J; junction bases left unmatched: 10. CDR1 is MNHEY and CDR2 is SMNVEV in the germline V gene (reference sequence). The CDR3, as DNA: TGTGCCAGCAGCCCAAGAGGACAGGGGGCGGCCGAGCAGTACTTC. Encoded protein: CASSPRGQGAAEQYF.

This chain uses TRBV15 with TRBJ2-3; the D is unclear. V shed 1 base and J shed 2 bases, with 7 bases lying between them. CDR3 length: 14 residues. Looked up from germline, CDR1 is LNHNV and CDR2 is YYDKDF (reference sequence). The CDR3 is CATSRVSTTDTQYF. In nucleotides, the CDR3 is TGTGCCACCAGCAGAGTGTCTACCACAGATACGCAGTATTTT.

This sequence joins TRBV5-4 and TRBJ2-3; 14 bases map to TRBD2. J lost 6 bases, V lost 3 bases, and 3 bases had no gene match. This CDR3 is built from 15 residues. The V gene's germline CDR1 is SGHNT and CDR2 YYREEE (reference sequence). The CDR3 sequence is CASSSWTSGRDTQYF. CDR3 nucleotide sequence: TGTGCCAGCAGCTCTTGGACTAGCGGGAGGGATACGCAGTATTTT.

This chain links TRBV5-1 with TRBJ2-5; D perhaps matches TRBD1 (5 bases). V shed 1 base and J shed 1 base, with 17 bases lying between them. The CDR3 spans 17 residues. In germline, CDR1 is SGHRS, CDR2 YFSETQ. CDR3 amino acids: CASSLPGQGNSQETQYF. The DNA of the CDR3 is TGCGCCAGCAGCTTGCCTGGGCAGGGAAACTCCCAAGAGACCCAGTACTTC.

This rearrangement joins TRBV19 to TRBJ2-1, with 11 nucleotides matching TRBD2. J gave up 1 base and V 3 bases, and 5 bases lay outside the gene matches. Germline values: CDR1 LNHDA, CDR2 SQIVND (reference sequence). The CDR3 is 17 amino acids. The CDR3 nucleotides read TGTGCCAGTAGTATGTCTTTAGCGGGAGGGTCCTACAATGAGCAGTTCTTC. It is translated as CASSMSLAGGSYNEQFF.

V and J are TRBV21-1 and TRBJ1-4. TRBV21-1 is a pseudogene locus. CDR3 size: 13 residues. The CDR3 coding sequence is TGTGCCAGCACCGGAGTTGATTCGCAAAAACTGTTTTTT. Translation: CASTGVDSQKLFF.

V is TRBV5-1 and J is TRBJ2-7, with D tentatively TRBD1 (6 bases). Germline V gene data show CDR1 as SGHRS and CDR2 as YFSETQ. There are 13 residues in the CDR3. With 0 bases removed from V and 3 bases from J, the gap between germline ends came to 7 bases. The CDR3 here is CASSLGQDYEQYF. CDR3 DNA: TGCGCCAGCAGCTTGGGACAGGACTACGAGCAGTACTTC.

The CDR3 DNA reads as TGTGCCAGCAGCTCAAACAAGGGGGTTGCGGCCCAGTACTTC. Translating gives CASSSNKGVAAQYF. The J gene is TRBJ2-5, the V gene TRBV7-2, with TRBD1 as a possible D gene (6 bases). V lost 4 bases and J 9 bases, leaving 18 bases between the germline ends. This CDR3 is built from 14 residues. Germline CDR1 SGHTA, CDR2 FQGNSA.

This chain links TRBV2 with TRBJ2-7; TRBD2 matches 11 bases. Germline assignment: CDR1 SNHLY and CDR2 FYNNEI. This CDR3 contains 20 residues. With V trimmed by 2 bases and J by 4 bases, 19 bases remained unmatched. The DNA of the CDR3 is TGTGCCAGCAGTGAAAATCTTGGCGGGGGAATAGCGGGAGGGAAGTACGAGCAGTACTTC. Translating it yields CASSENLGGGIAGGKYEQYF.

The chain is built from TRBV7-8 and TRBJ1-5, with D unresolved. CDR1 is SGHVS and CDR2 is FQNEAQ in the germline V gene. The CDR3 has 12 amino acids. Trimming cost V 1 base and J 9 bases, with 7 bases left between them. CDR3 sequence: CASSLDRGPQHF. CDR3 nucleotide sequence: TGTGCCAGCAGCTTAGATCGCGGGCCCCAGCATTTT.

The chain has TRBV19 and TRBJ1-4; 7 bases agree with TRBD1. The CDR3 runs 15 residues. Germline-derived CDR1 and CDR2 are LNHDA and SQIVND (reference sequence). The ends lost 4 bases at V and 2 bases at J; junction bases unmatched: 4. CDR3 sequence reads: CASSTSGGTNEKLFF. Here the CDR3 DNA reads TGTGCCAGTAGTACCTCAGGGGGTACTAATGAAAAACTGTTTTTT.

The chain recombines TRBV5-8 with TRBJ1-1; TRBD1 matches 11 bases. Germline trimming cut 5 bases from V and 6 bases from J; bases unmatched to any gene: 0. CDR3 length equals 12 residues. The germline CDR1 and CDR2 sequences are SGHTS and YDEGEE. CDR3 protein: CASRDRGPEAFF. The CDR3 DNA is TGTGCCAGCAGGGACAGGGGGCCTGAAGCTTTCTTT.

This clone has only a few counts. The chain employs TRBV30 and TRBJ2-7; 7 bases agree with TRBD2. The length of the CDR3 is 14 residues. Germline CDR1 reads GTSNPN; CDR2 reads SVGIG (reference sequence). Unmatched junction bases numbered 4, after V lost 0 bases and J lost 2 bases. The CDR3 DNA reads TGTGCCTGGAGTGTAGGGCGGGAGCCCTACGAGCAGTACTTC. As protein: CAWSVGREPYEQYF.

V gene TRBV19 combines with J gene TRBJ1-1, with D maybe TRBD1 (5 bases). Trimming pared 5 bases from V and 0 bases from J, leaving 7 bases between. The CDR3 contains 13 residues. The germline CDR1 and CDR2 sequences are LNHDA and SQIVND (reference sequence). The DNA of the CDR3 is TGTGCCAGTAGTGGACACTTGAACACTGAAGCTTTCTTT. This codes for CASSGHLNTEAFF.

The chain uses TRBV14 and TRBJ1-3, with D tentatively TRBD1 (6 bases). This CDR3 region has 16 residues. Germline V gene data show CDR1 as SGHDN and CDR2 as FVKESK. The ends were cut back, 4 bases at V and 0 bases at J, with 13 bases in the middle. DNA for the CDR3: TGTGCCAGCAGCCTTAGGACAGACAGCTCTGGAAACACCATATATTTT. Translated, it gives CASSLRTDSSGNTIYF.

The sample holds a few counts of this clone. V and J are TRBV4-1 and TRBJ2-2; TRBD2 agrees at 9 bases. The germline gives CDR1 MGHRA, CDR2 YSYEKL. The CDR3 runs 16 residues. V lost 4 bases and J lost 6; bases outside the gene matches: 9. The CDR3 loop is CASSPAPGLASGELFF. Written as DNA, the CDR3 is TGCGCCAGCAGCCCAGCGCCGGGACTAGCTTCCGGGGAGCTGTTTTTT.

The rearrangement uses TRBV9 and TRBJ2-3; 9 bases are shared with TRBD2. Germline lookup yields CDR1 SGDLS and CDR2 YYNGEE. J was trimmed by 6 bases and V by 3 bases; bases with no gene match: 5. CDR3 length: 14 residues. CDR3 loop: CASSASGGQDTQYF. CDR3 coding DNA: TGTGCCAGCAGCGCCAGCGGGGGGCAGGATACGCAGTATTTT.

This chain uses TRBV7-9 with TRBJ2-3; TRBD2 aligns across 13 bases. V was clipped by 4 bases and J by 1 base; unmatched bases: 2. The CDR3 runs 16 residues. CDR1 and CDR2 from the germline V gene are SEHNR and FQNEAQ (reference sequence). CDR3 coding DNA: TGTGCCAGCAGCTCTGGACTAGCGGGGGGCACAGATACGCAGTATTTT. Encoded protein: CASSSGLAGGTDTQYF.

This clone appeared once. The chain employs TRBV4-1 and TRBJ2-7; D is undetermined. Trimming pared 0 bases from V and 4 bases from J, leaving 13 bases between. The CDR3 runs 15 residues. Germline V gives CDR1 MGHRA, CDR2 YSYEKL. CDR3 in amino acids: CASSQDLSLGYEQYF. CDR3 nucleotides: TGCGCCAGCAGCCAAGATCTATCCCTCGGGTACGAGCAGTACTTC.

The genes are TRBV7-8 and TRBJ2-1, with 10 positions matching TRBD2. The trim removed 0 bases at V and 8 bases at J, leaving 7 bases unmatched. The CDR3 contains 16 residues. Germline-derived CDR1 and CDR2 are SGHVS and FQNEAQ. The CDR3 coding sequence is TGTGCCAGCAGCTTAGCCGTGGCTAGCGGGAGTCATGAGCAGTTCTTC. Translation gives CASSLAVASGSHEQFF.

In nucleotides, the CDR3 is TGTGCCAGTAGTATCTGGGGGGACTCGAACACCGGGGAGCTGTTTTTT. Its translation: CASSIWGDSNTGELFF. The chain uses TRBV19 and TRBJ2-2; maybe TRBD2 (6 bases). The CDR3 covers 16 residues. Trimming cost V 3 bases and J 0 bases, with 11 bases left between them. The germline CDR1 and CDR2 sequences are LNHDA and SQIVND (reference sequence).